This T cell receptor (beta chain) derives from a study of cytotoxic CD8 clonotypes in ibrutinib-treated CLL. In the case of this clone: Antigen specificity is unknown.

Sequencing was performed with immunoSEQ multiplex PCR; in TCRdb, only in-frame clones are kept and a portion is missing. The sample includes roughly 180,000 clones, about 80% of them seen just once. CDR1 and CDR2 (germline): SGDLS, YYNGEE. The CDR3 totals 16 residues. V gave up 3 bases and J gave up 5 bases; unmatched junction bases: 12. Findings and limits, study-wide: Sampling schedules were unmatched across sustained-remission and progressing patients.

This sequence was found in a human donor with chronic lymphocytic leukemia. The starting material was PBMCs, obtained after 24 months of ibrutinib treatment. The V gene is TRBV9, the J gene TRBJ2-7, with 9 bases lining up with TRBD1. The CDR3 region is CASSAPPQGAKDEQYF. CDR3 coding DNA: TGTGCCAGCAGCGCACCCCCACAGGGGGCGAAGGACGAGCAGTACTTC.